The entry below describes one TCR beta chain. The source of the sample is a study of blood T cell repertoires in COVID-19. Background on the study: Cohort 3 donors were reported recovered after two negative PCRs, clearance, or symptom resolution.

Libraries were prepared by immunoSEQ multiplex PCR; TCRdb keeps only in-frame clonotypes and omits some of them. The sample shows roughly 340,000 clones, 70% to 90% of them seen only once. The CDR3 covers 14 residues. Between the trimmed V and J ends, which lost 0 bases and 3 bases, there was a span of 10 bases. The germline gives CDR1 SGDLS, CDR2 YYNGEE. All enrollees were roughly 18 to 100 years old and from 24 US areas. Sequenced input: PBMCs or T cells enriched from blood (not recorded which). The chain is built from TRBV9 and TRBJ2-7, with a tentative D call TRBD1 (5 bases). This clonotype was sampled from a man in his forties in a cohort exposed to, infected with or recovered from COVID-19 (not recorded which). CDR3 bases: TGTGCCAGCAGCGTAGAACAGGATGGCTACGAGCAGTACTTC. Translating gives CASSVEQDGYEQYF.